This record covers a single TCR beta chain. What it binds is not known. Clones were sequenced by immunoSEQ multiplex PCR, and TCRdb holds only the in-frame ones, with some missing. Of some 200,000 clones in the sample, approximately 79% are singletons; the top ten hold approximately 10%. This sample was included in a study of cytotoxic CD8 clonotypes in ibrutinib-treated CLL. Study-level findings and limits: For progressing versus sustained-remission patients, sampling times were not the same. Having risen at ibrutinib response, clonality had fallen back toward baseline by progression. Researchers report that baseline clonality outpaced age-matched healthy donors and tracked circulating CD8+ T-cell counts.

V dropped 4 bases and J dropped 3; count of bases not matched to a gene: 11. Germline values: CDR1 SGHRS, CDR2 YFSETQ. CDR3 length: 16 residues. This TCR was sampled from a human donor with chronic lymphocytic leukemia. This chain links TRBV5-1 with TRBJ2-7, with 9 bases lining up with TRBD1. Material: PBMCs, obtained after 12 months of ibrutinib treatment. The CDR3 region has the DNA TGCGCCAGCAGCCCGGGAACGGGACAGGGCGGCTACGAGCAGTACTTC. Amino acids: CASSPGTGQGGYEQYF.